The present entry profiles one T cell receptor (beta chain) with its context. Profiling relied on immunoSEQ multiplex PCR, and the TCRdb table lists in-frame clones only, not all of them. The sample includes about 510,000 clones, 75% to 80% seen only once; the top ten take under 15%. This sample is part of a study of shared clonotypes between healthy human individuals. The CDR3 runs to 16 residues. The V and J ends lost 4 bases and 3 bases, in that order; junction bases with no gene match: 8. CDR1 is SGHAT, CDR2 FQNNGV, per germline. The clonotype comes from a woman aged 40 to 49 in good health. Some clones in this sample may be carry-over from other donors' samples. Material for sequencing was PBMCs. This chain connects TRBV11-2 to TRBJ2-7, with 11 bases lining up with TRBD2. Here the CDR3 DNA reads TGTGCCAGCAGCTCGCACGGGACTAGCGGAAACTACGAGCAGTACTTC. This encodes CASSSHGTSGNYEQYF.